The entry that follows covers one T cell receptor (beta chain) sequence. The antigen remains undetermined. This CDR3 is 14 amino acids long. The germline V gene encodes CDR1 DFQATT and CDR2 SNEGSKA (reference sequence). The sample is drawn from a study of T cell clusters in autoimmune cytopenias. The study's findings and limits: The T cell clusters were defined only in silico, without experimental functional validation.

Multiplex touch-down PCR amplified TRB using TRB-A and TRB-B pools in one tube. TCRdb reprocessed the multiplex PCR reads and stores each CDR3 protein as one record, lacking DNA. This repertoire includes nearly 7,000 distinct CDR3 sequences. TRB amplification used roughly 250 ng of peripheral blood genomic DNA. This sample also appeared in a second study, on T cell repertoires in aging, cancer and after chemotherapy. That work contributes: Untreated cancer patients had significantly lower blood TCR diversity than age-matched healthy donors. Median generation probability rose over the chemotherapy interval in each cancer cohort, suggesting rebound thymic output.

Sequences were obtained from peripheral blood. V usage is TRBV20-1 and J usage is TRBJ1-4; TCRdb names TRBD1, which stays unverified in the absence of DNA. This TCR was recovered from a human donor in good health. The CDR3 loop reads CSARLGQPNEKLFF.